This TCR beta chain was recovered during a study of vaccination and CD4 T cells after COVID-19. Study in general: Six men and four women formed the convalescents, two being Hispanic.

This CDR3 region has 13 residues. V shed 0 bases, J shed 4 bases, and the junction held 0 bases outside the gene matches. CDR1 and CDR2 (germline): LGHNA, YNFKEQ. Treatment described: roughly ten-day PBMC culture with coronavirus spike peptide pools or control peptides (ViraFEST assay). After expanding antigen-specific T cells with peptide pools, ViraFEST sequenced their TCRs. CD4+ T cells that had been cultured provided DNA sequenced with the Oncomine TCR Beta short-read assay. TCRdb independently ran MiXCR on the PCR reads; one entry per CDR3 protein. The repertoire consists of 16,000 or so distinct CDR3 sequences, with more than 40% occurring once and the leading ten covering 5% to 8%. This clonotype was detected only a few times. Antigen: not known.

The clonotype originates from a human donor who had recovered from COVID-19. The chain is built from TRBV4-2 and TRBJ2-7; 7 bases agree with TRBD1. Specimen: CD4+ T cells from blood, cultured in vitro, collected after SARS-CoV-2 vaccination. CDR3 DNA: TGTGCCAGCAGCCAAGACAGGGGGTACGAGCAGTACTTC. Protein product: CASSQDRGYEQYF.